Detailed here is one TCR beta chain. Profiling relied on immunoSEQ multiplex PCR, and the TCRdb table lists in-frame clones only, not all of them. Of around 260,000 clones listed, 90% are singletons. The sample originates from a study of blood T cell repertoires in COVID-19. The CDR3 has 15 amino acids. Germline V CDR1 and CDR2: LNHDA, SQIVND (reference sequence). The J segment lost 6 bases and the V segment lost 6 bases, leaving 8 bases of the junction unmatched. V gene TRBV19 combines with J gene TRBJ2-1; 10 positions agree with TRBD1. This receptor was taken from a woman aged 25 to 39 who had recovered from COVID-19. The sample taken for sequencing was PBMCs or T cells enriched from blood (not recorded which). This CDR3 is CASSRTGGDGNEQFF. The CDR3 nucleotides are TGTGCCAGTAGCAGGACAGGGGGGGATGGCAATGAGCAGTTCTTC.